This note documents a single T cell receptor beta chain sequence. What it recognizes is unknown. Researchers ran the PCR with 60 Vbeta and 13 Jbeta primers. Produced via immunoSEQ multiplex PCR; TCRdb's table is partial and in-frame only. The sample records around 240,000 clones, roughly 82% being singletons. This CDR3 contains 16 residues. V lost 0 bases to trimming and J lost 4 bases, with 16 bases between them. Germline CDR1 and CDR2: SGHRS and YFSETQ. The data were obtained in a study of cytomegalovirus exposure and HLA in healthy donors. On the study more broadly: Most genotyped donors, over 70% of 300 to 400, had Caucasian-associated genetic ancestry.

Findings of the study overall: The study found most TCR sequences rare, yet found some public TCRs in many donors. When the data were analyzed later, several of the most significant clusters appeared to be linked to common viral pathogens.

This chain uses TRBV5-1 with TRBJ1-1, with D possibly being TRBD1 (5 bases). Sequenced sample: PBMCs. The TCR was taken from a woman between 35 and 50 years old in good health and CMV-seropositive. The CDR3 protein is CASSLEAGLRGTEAFF. The CDR3 region has the DNA TGCGCCAGCAGCTTGGAGGCGGGACTACGAGGCACTGAAGCTTTCTTT.